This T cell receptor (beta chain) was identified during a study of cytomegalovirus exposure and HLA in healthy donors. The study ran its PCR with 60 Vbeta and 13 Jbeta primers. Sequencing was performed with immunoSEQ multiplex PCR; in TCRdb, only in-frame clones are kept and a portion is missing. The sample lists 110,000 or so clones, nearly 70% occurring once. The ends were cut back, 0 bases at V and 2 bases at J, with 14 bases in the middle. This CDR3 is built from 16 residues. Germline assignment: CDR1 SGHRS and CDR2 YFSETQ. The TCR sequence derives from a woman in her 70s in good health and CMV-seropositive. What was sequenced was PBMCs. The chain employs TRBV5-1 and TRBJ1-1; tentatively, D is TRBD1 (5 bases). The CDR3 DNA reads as TGCGCCAGCAGCTTGGGCCCGGGAGGGACCAACACTGAAGCTTTCTTT. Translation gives CASSLGPGGTNTEAFF.